The 7 T cell receptor beta chains reported below all come from one sample, sequenced in a study of blood T cell repertoires in COVID-19. TCRdb's table, derived via immunoSEQ multiplex PCR, lists solely in-frame clones and lacks some. The profile shows about 220,000 clones, roughly 79% of them singletons. The material sequenced was PBMCs or T cells enriched from blood (not recorded which). These receptors were obtained from a man aged 35-49 years who had recovered from COVID-19.

The chain is built from TRBV5-5 and TRBJ2-6; D remains unclear. Per germline, CDR1 SGHKS and CDR2 YYEKEE (reference sequence). Deletions cut 4 bases from V and 2 bases from J, with 13 bases between. The CDR3 length is 16 residues. The CDR3 region is CASSPHETTGANVLTF. The CDR3 nucleotides are TGTGCCAGCAGCCCACACGAGACAACTGGGGCCAACGTCCTGACTTTC.

The chain links TRBV2 to TRBJ1-1, with D unresolved. Trimming left V 3 bases short and J 7 bases short, with 12 bases between. In germline, CDR1 is SNHLY, CDR2 FYNNEI. There are 13 residues in the CDR3. The CDR3 here is CASSDAGVLEAFF. In DNA form, the CDR3 reads TGTGCCAGCAGTGACGCCGGGGTCCTTGAAGCTTTCTTT.

This clone was recorded a few times. Different DNA sequences within this sample yield the same CDR3. The rearrangement joins TRBV5-1 to TRBJ1-2, with 9 bases fitting TRBD1. Germline loops: CDR1 SGHRS, CDR2 YFSETQ. The CDR3 loop spans 14 amino acids. V was pared by 3 bases and J by 4 bases, with 4 bases of the junction left unmatched. This CDR3 reads CASSSLTGGYGYTF. CDR3 DNA: TGCGCCAGCAGCTCTTTGACAGGGGGCTATGGCTACACCTTC.

The chain recombines TRBV6-6 with TRBJ1-4; 7 bases are a match to TRBD1. CDR1 is MNHNY, CDR2 SVGAGI, per germline (reference sequence). V was clipped by 5 bases and J by 4 bases; unmatched bases: 13. The CDR3 is made up of 17 amino acids. CDR3 coding DNA: TGTGCCAGCAGTCCGGACAGGCCCAGGCTCGATAATGAAAAACTGTTTTTT. This sequence encodes CASSPDRPRLDNEKLFF.

V usage is TRBV5-1 and J usage is TRBJ2-5; 9 bases map to TRBD2. Germline V gene data show CDR1 as SGHRS and CDR2 as YFSETQ. The CDR3 is made up of 16 amino acids. With 0 bases clipped from V and 3 bases from J, the junction kept 6 bases outside the gene matches. The CDR3 nucleotides read TGCGCCAGCAGCTTGGCTTCTAGCGGGGCCAAAGAGACCCAGTACTTC. The encoded protein is CASSLASSGAKETQYF.

This clone was picked up a small number of times. This chain connects TRBV7-3 to TRBJ2-7, with D perhaps TRBD1 (6 bases). The CDR3 spans 13 residues. Germline V lookup: CDR1 SGHTA, CDR2 FQGTGA. V lost 5 bases, J lost 0 bases, and 8 bases lay in between. The CDR3 nucleotides read TGTGCCAGCAGCCCGGACAGCTCCTACGAGCAGTACTTC. It yields the protein CASSPDSSYEQYF. Drawing the rest from reference TRBV7-3 and TRBJ2-7, the complete variable domain is GAGVSQTPSNKVTEKGKYVELRCDPISGHTALYWYRQSLGQGPEFLIYFQGTGAADDSGLPNDRFFAVRPEGSVSTLKIQRTERGDSAVYLCASSPDSSYEQYFGPGTRLTVT.

Concerning this clone itself: The same CDR3 can be traced to other DNA sequences in this sample. The chain has TRBV7-2 and TRBJ2-1; a weak D match, TRBD1 (5 bases). Germline V gene data show CDR1 as SGHTA and CDR2 as FQGNSA. This CDR3 spans 14 amino acids. V lost 2 bases and J lost 3, with 8 bases in between. The CDR3 nucleotides are TGTGCCAGCAGCTTACTAGACAGCTACAATGAGCAGTTCTTC. This translates into CASSLLDSYNEQFF. The complete variable domain, with remaining parts taken from reference TRBV7-2 and TRBJ2-1, reads GAGVSQSPSNKVTEKGKDVELRCDPISGHTALYWYRQSLGQGLEFLIYFQGNSAPDKSGLPSDRFSAERTGGSVSTLTIQRTQQEDSAVYLCASSLLDSYNEQFFGPGTRLTVL.